These 29 T cell receptor beta chains originate from one sample sequenced in a study of blood T cell repertoires in COVID-19. The repertoire was sequenced with immunoSEQ multiplex PCR; TCRdb's copy has only in-frame clones and lacks some. The top ten hold more than 2% of the sample, which has around 130,000 clones, over 75% seen once. The source material was peripheral blood. These receptor sequences come from a man between 65 and 80 years old with active COVID-19.

This rearrangement joins TRBV11-2 to TRBJ2-7, with 7 bases matching TRBD2. Per the germline V gene, CDR1 is SGHAT and CDR2 is FQNNGV. After removal of 3 bases from V and 1 base from J, the junction contained 3 bases not matched to a gene. The CDR3 length is 14 residues. The CDR3 spells CASSLLAASYEQYF. CDR3 nucleotides: TGTGCCAGCAGCTTGCTAGCGGCTTCCTACGAGCAGTACTTC.

Here the CDR3 reads CASSQEGSGLEAFF. The CDR3 DNA is TGTGCCAGCAGCCAAGAGGGTTCAGGTCTTGAAGCTTTCTTT. The chain is built from TRBV3-1 (or the pseudogene TRBV3-2) and TRBJ1-1; no reliable D call. The CDR3 loop spans 14 amino acids. V was cut by 0 bases and J by 7 bases, with 12 bases left in between. Per the germline V gene, CDR1 is LGHDT and CDR2 is YNNKEL (reference sequence).

V and J are TRBV2 and TRBJ1-5; unclear D gene. Trimming shortened V by 6 bases and J by 3 bases, and 21 bases separated the two germline ends. Per the germline V gene, CDR1 is SNHLY and CDR2 is FYNNEI. There are 17 residues in the CDR3. As DNA, the CDR3 is TGTGCCAGCAGGTCCCAGGCAGGCAGAAATCTCAATCAGCCCCAGCATTTT. This translates into CASRSQAGRNLNQPQHF.

The rearrangement joins TRBV28 to TRBJ1-1; D gene unclear. Germline CDR1 and CDR2: MDHEN and SYDVKM. The CDR3 runs to 13 residues. Trimming removed 6 bases at V and 10 bases at J, with 18 bases between. Here the CDR3 DNA reads TGTGCCAGCAGGGCTCCTCCCGGGGATCGAGCTTTCTTT. Amino acids: CASRAPPGDRAFF.

The rearrangement links TRBV5-1 to TRBJ2-7, with a possible D match to TRBD1 (6 bases). The V gene's germline CDR1 is SGHRS and CDR2 YFSETQ. This CDR3 is 14 amino acids long. Trimming left V 0 bases short and J 3 bases short, with 10 bases between. The CDR3: CASSLEPGVYEQYF. DNA for the CDR3: TGCGCCAGCAGCTTGGAGCCAGGGGTCTACGAGCAGTACTTC.

The CDR3 protein is CASRLAGVGNEQFF. The CDR3 coding sequence is TGTGCCAGCAGACTAGCGGGAGTAGGGAATGAGCAGTTCTTC. The rearrangement joins TRBV6-5 to TRBJ2-1; TRBD2 matches 11 bases. Trimming at V came to 6 bases and at J to 7 bases, leaving 5 bases not matched to a gene. CDR3 length: 14 amino acids. Germline values: CDR1 MNHEY, CDR2 SVGAGI.

CDR3 DNA: TGTGCCAGCAGCCCGAGCGGACTGAGCTTCACTGAAGCTTTCTTT. It encodes CASSPSGLSFTEAFF. This rearrangement joins TRBV11-2 to TRBJ1-1; D unclear. The ends were cut back, 5 bases at V and 4 bases at J, with 17 bases in the middle. The CDR3 totals 15 residues. Per the germline V gene, CDR1 is SGHAT and CDR2 is FQNNGV.

The CDR3 nucleotides read TGTGCCAGCAGTTCAGCTAGCGGGAGGGCCGCGAGTTACGAGCAGTACTTC. It encodes CASSSASGRAASYEQYF. V usage is TRBV28 and J usage is TRBJ2-7; 12 positions agree with TRBD2. V shed 4 bases, J shed 4 bases, and the junction held 11 bases outside the gene matches. Germline CDR1 MDHEN, CDR2 SYDVKM. This CDR3 has 17 residues.

The chain is built from TRBV27 and TRBJ2-1; 10 positions match TRBD2. The germline V gene encodes CDR1 MNHEY and CDR2 SMNVEV (reference sequence). CDR3 length: 15 residues. Trimming took 5 bases from V and 7 from J; bases not matched to a gene: 8. In DNA, the CDR3 is TGTGCCAGCAGTCCGAGACTAGCGGGTTTAAATGAGCAGTTCTTC. It is translated as CASSPRLAGLNEQFF.

This sequence joins TRBV7-9 and TRBJ2-7; possible D gene TRBD1, 5 bases. This CDR3 spans 12 amino acids. Germline loops: CDR1 SEHNR, CDR2 FQNEAQ (reference sequence). The V end lost 9 bases, the J end lost 0 bases, and 9 bases lay between the germline ends. CDR3 loop: CASGRVSYEQYF. For the CDR3, the DNA is TGTGCCAGTGGCAGGGTCTCCTACGAGCAGTACTTC. Full variable domain (rest looked up from reference TRBV7-9 and TRBJ2-7): DTGVSQNPRHKITKRGQNVTFRCDPISEHNRLYWYRQTLGQGPEFLTYFQNEAQLEKSRLLSDRFSAERPKGSFSTLEIQRTEQGDSAMYLCASGRVSYEQYFGPGTRLTVT.

V and J are TRBV5-6 and TRBJ2-2; 7 bases agree with TRBD2. CDR1 SGHDT and CDR2 YYEEEE come from the germline V gene. J gave up 1 base and V 1 base, and 4 bases lay outside the gene matches. The CDR3 totals 16 residues. The CDR3 DNA sequence: TGTGCCAGCAGCTTGACGCCTAGCGGGAACACCGGGGAGCTGTTTTTT. Translating it yields CASSLTPSGNTGELFF.

The J gene is TRBJ2-7, the V gene TRBV3-1 (or the pseudogene TRBV3-2); a weak D match, TRBD2 (5 bases). CDR3 length: 11 amino acids. CDR1 and CDR2 (germline): LGHDT, YNNKEL (reference sequence). The ends were cut back, 1 base at V and 7 bases at J, with 5 bases in the middle. The CDR3 sequence is CASSQAGEQYF. CDR3 in DNA: TGTGCCAGCAGCCAAGCGGGAGAGCAGTACTTC.

The gene calls are TRBV7-8 and TRBJ2-1, with 8 bases lining up with TRBD2. V lost 4 bases and J lost 0; bases outside the gene matches: 8. CDR3 length: 17 residues. CDR1 is SGHVS and CDR2 is FQNEAQ in the germline V gene. In DNA form, the CDR3 reads TGTGCCAGCAGCTCCAATACCGGGACTAGCTCCTACAATGAGCAGTTCTTC. It is translated as CASSSNTGTSSYNEQFF.

The rearrangement uses TRBV11-2 and TRBJ1-2; D gene unclear. V was clipped by 5 bases and J by 7 bases, with 14 bases between them. The CDR3 contains 13 residues. Germline V gene data show CDR1 as SGHAT and CDR2 as FQNNGV. DNA of the CDR3: TGTGCCAGCAGCCTCTGGGAGGGTAGTGGCTACACCTTC. Protein product: CASSLWEGSGYTF.

The genes are TRBV13 and TRBJ1-4; D uncertain. This CDR3 contains 14 residues. Trimming pared 2 bases from V and 0 bases from J, leaving 4 bases between. Germline CDR1 reads PRHDT; CDR2 reads FYEKMQ (reference sequence). CDR3 in amino acids: CASSLRATNEKLFF. Here the CDR3 DNA reads TGTGCCAGCAGCTTACGAGCAACTAATGAAAAACTGTTTTTT.

This chain joins TRBV5-6 and TRBJ2-7; tentative D call: TRBD1 (6 bases). The CDR3 contains 13 residues. V was shortened by 5 bases and J by 2 bases, with 11 bases between the two germline ends. Germline assignment: CDR1 SGHDT and CDR2 YYEEEE. The CDR3 loop reads CASRQRGTYEQYF. In DNA, the CDR3 is TGTGCCAGCAGGCAGAGGGGGACCTACGAGCAGTACTTC.

The rearrangement links TRBV5-4 to TRBJ2-7; 13 bases are shared with TRBD2. CDR3 size: 15 residues. V trimming: 4 bases; J trimming: 4 bases; junction bases outside the gene matches: 5. CDR1 and CDR2 from the germline V gene are SGHNT and YYREEE (reference sequence). CDR3 protein: CASSKPGLAGYEQYF. CDR3 coding DNA: TGTGCCAGCAGCAAACCGGGACTAGCGGGATACGAGCAGTACTTC.

The chain uses TRBV11-3 and TRBJ2-7, with a tentative D call TRBD1 (5 bases). Germline V gene lookup returns CDR1 SGHNT and CDR2 YENEEA. V gave up 5 bases and J gave up 2 bases, with 13 bases separating them. The CDR3 spans 14 residues. CDR3 DNA: TGTGCCAGCAGCCGAACTGGGGCAACCTACGAGCAGTACTTC. This encodes CASSRTGATYEQYF.

This clone was observed a single time. Written as DNA, the CDR3 is TGCGCCAGCAACTTCGGTAGCGGGAGGGCAGGGGAGACCCAGTACTTC. Protein product: CASNFGSGRAGETQYF. The chain combines TRBV5-1 with TRBJ2-5; 11 nucleotides align to TRBD2. V lost 6 bases and J lost 5; bases outside the gene matches: 12. The germline V gene encodes CDR1 SGHRS and CDR2 YFSETQ. CDR3 length: 16 residues.

V usage is TRBV6-2 or TRBV6-3 and J usage is TRBJ1-5, with 7 bases identical to TRBD1. J gave up 1 base and V 0 bases, and 3 bases lay outside the gene matches. This CDR3 comprises 16 residues. Germline loops: CDR1 MNHEY, CDR2 SVGEGT. The CDR3 here is CASSYSGRGSNQPQHF. CDR3 sequence (DNA): TGTGCCAGCAGTTACTCGGGCAGGGGGAGCAATCAGCCCCAGCATTTT.

The chain links TRBV30 to TRBJ1-2; TRBD1 aligns across 7 bases. CDR3 length: 17 amino acids. Per the germline V gene, CDR1 is GTSNPN and CDR2 is SVGIG (reference sequence). After removal of 0 bases from V and 4 bases from J, the junction contained 14 bases not matched to a gene. This CDR3 reads CAWSVYDRALFTYGYTF. CDR3 DNA: TGTGCCTGGAGTGTATACGACAGGGCTCTTTTTACCTATGGCTACACCTTC.

The chain is built from TRBV7-2 and TRBJ1-1, with D possibly matching TRBD1 (5 bases). V was pared by 3 bases and J by 4 bases, with 6 bases between. CDR3 length equals 12 residues. Germline V gene data show CDR1 as SGHTA and CDR2 as FQGNSA. The CDR3 nucleotides are TGTGCCAGCAGCTTTGGGGCCACTGAAGCTTTCTTT. Translating gives CASSFGATEAFF.

The chain employs TRBV11-1 and TRBJ1-1, with a tentative D call TRBD1 (5 bases). Looked up from germline, CDR1 is SGHAT and CDR2 is FQDESV (reference sequence). Trimming removed 6 bases at V and 10 bases at J, with 15 bases between. CDR3 size: 12 residues. CDR3 loop: CASSFGGGRAFF. The CDR3 DNA reads TGTGCCAGCAGTTTTGGGGGGGGTCGAGCTTTCTTT.

Here the CDR3 DNA reads TGTGCCAGCAGTTTTCGGCGGGACTACCCTTCCGAGCAGTACTTC. Amino acid sequence: CASSFRRDYPSEQYF. The chain links TRBV28 to TRBJ2-7, with 7 nucleotides matching TRBD2. Unmatched junction bases numbered 11, after V lost 3 bases and J lost 6 bases. There are 15 residues in the CDR3. CDR1 and CDR2 from the germline V gene are MDHEN and SYDVKM.

This clone has a handful of counts. The chain links TRBV10-3 to TRBJ2-7; no firm D call. The germline V gene has CDR1 ENHRY and CDR2 SYGVKD. V lost 8 bases, J lost 2 bases, and 4 bases lay in between. The CDR3 is 10 amino acids. CDR3 residues: CAIPPYEQYF. CDR3 DNA sequence: TGTGCCATCCCTCCCTACGAGCAGTACTTC.

J is TRBJ2-2 and V is TRBV7-3; weak D call: TRBD2 (6 bases). Trimming took 2 bases from V and 0 from J, leaving 7 bases between them. The germline CDR1 and CDR2 sequences are SGHTA and FQGTGA. The CDR3 is made up of 15 amino acids. The CDR3 sequence: CASSLGGANTGELFF. CDR3 DNA sequence: TGTGCCAGCAGCTTAGGAGGGGCGAACACCGGGGAGCTGTTTTTT.

The chain joins TRBV9 to TRBJ2-2; D is undetermined. The CDR3 has 15 amino acids. Trimming took off 0 bases at V and 5 bases at J, with 11 bases between the two ends. Germline loops: CDR1 SGDLS, CDR2 YYNGEE. The CDR3 nucleotides are TGTGCCAGCAGCGTAGCCCAGAACCCTACCGGGGAGCTGTTTTTT. It codes for CASSVAQNPTGELFF.

The chain uses TRBV5-1 and TRBJ1-1; D is possibly TRBD1 (5 bases). This CDR3 is built from 14 residues. The germline V and J ends were trimmed by 0 bases and 3 bases, with 9 bases remaining between them. Germline CDR1 reads SGHRS; CDR2 reads YFSETQ. In DNA form, the CDR3 reads TGCGCCAGCAGCTTGGGGGGCGGGGACACTGAAGCTTTCTTT. Translation: CASSLGGGDTEAFF.

The genes are TRBV5-1 and TRBJ2-5, with TRBD2 matching 8 bases. V was clipped by 0 bases and J by 5 bases; unmatched bases: 9. CDR3 length: 16 residues. Germline-derived CDR1 and CDR2 are SGHRS and YFSETQ. CDR3 coding DNA: TGCGCCAGCAGCTTGGTATATCGGGAGGGCCGGGAGACCCAGTACTTC. Encoded protein: CASSLVYREGRETQYF.